What follows is one T cell receptor (beta chain) and its context. What it binds is unknown. The data stem from a study of CD8 T cells in ankylosing spondylitis. Notes on the study in general: Some of these motif variants have turned up before, in reports on reactive arthritis synovial fluid and blood.

The CDR3 is 13 amino acids. Germline CDR1 is MDHEN and CDR2 is SYDVKM. V was pared by 6 bases and J by 13 bases, with 9 bases of the junction left unmatched. Each CDR3 protein gets one entry after TCRdb re-called the 5' RACE reads with MiXCR. The repertoire holds around 250,000 distinct CDR3 sequences, with 30% to 35% as singletons. V usage is TRBV28 and J usage is TRBJ1-6; 7 bases agree with TRBD1. Sequencing was done on a sample of blood, either unsorted or a sorted T cell fraction (not recorded which). The receptor was isolated from a male donor with ankylosing spondylitis or in good health (not recorded which). The CDR3 region is CASREDRVSPLHF. The CDR3 DNA sequence: TGTGCCAGCAGAGAAGACAGGGTTTCGCCCCTCCACTTT.